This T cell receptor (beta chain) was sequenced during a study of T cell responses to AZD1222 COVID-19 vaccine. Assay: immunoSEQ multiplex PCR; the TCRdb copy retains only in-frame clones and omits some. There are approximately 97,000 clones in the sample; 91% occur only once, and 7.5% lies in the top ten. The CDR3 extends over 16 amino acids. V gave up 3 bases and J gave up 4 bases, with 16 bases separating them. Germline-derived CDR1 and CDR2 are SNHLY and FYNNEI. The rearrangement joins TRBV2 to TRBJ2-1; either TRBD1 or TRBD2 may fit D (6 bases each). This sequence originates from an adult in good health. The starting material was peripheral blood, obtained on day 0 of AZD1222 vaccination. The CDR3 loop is CASSDSGGRWYNEQFF. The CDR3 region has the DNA TGTGCCAGCAGTGATAGTGGGGGGCGATGGTACAATGAGCAGTTCTTC.